This T cell receptor (beta chain) was recorded in a study of siplizumab effects on memory and regulatory T cells. Per the germline V gene, CDR1 is SGHRS and CDR2 is YFSETQ. With V trimmed by 0 bases and J by 4 bases, 1 base remained unmatched. This CDR3 comprises 14 residues. Clones were sequenced by immunoSEQ multiplex PCR, and TCRdb holds only the in-frame ones, with some missing. The table records about 56,000 clones, approximately 97% of them present only once. General study findings and limits: Naive T cells seemed more diverse than memory cells and seemed major alloresponse contributors. Mappable alloreactive CD4+ clones came from Treg cells roughly 65% of the time on average with siplizumab, against about 25% in controls. Sequences below about 10^-5 frequency were poorly captured. As a result, only a minor fraction of alloreactive clones mapped to unstimulated subsets.

In the case of this clone: Its antigen is currently unknown.

V gene TRBV5-1 combines with J gene TRBJ1-1; 9 bases map to TRBD1. The sequencing input was naive CD8+ T cells sorted from blood. The sequence was collected from a human donor in good health. DNA for the CDR3: TGCGCCAGCAGCTTGGGGGACAGGGCCACTGAAGCTTTCTTT. This translates into CASSLGDRATEAFF.